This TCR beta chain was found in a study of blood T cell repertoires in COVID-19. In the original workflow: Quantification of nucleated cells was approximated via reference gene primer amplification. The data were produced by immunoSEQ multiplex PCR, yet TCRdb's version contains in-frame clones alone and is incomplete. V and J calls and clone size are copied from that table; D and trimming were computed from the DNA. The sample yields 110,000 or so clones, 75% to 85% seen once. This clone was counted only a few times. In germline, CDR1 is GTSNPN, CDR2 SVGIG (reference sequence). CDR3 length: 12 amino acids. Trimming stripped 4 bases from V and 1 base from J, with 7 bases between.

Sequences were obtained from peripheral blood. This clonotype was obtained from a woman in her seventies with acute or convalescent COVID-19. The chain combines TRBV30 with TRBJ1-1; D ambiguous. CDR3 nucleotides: TGTGCCTGGACTCCCGGGAACACTGAAGCTTTCTTT. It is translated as CAWTPGNTEAFF.